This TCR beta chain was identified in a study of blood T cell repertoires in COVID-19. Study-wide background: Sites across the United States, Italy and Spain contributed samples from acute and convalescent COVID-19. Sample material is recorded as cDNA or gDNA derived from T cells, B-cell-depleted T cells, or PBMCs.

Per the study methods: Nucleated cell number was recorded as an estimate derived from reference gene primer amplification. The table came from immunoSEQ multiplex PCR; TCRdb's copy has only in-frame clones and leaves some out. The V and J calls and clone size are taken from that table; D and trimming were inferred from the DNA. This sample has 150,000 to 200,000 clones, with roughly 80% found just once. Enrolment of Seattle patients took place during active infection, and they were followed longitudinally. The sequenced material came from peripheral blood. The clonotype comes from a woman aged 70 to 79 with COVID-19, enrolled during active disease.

The CDR3 DNA follows: TGTGCCAGCAGAGAGAGCGGGAGGAAGACGGTC. This translates into CASRESGRKTV. The V call is TRBV6-5, the J call TRBJ2-7, with 9 bases matching TRBD2. CDR3 length: 11 residues. CDR1 is MNHEY and CDR2 is SVGAGI in the germline V gene.